This T cell receptor (beta chain) was observed in a study of CD8 T cells in ankylosing spondylitis. Findings and caveats of the study: A motif in TCR beta, a set of about 8 highly homologous variants, appeared characteristic of ankylosing spondylitis blood. Certain motif variants had earlier been reported in reactive arthritis synovial fluid and blood. With a CD8+ phenotype, disease-linked clones were relatively rare in peripheral blood. Significant enrichment of disease-linked clones was reportedly seen in matched ankylosing spondylitis synovial fluid.

Each TCR beta library was made by quantitative 5'-RACE that incorporated molecular barcodes. One entry per CDR3 protein results from TCRdb running MiXCR on the 5' RACE reads. This sample carries under 850,000 distinct CDR3 sequences, around a fifth of them seen once, and the ten largest clones take around 19%. Germline V gene data show CDR1 as SNHLY and CDR2 as FYNNEI. The V and J ends lost 8 bases and 0 bases respectively, with 8 bases between them. This CDR3 contains 13 residues. Comments on this clonotype: Its antigen is unknown.

The rearrangement links TRBV2 to TRBJ1-3, with no clear D. This receptor was obtained from a male donor with ankylosing spondylitis. The sequenced material came from blood, either unsorted or a sorted T cell fraction (not recorded which). The CDR3 here is CASASDSGNTIYF. DNA of the CDR3: TGTGCCAGCGCCAGTGACTCTGGAAACACCATATATTTT. Looking up the rest from reference TRBV2 and TRBJ1-3 gives the full variable domain: EPEVTQTPSHQVTQMGQEVILRCVPISNHLYFYWYRQILGQKVEFLVSFYNNEISEKSEIFDDQFSVERPDGSNFTLKIRSTKLEDSAMYFCASASDSGNTIYFGEGSWLTVV.